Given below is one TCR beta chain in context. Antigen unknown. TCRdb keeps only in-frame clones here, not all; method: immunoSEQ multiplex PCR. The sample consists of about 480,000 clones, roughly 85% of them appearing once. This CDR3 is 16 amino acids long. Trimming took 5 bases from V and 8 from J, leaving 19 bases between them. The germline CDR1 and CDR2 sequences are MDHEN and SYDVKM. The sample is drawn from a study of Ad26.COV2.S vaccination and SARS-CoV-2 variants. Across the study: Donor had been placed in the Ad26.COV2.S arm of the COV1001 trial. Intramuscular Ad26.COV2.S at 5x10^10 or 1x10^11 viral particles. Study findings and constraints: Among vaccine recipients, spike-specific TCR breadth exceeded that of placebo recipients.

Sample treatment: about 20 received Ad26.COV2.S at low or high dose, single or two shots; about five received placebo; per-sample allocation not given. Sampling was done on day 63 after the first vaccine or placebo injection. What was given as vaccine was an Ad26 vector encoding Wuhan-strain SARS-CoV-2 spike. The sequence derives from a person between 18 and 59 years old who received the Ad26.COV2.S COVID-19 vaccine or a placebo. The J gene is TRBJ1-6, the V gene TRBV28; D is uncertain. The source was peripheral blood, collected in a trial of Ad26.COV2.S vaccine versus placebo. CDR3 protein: CASSPPGAVRDSPLHF. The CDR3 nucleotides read TGTGCCAGCAGTCCCCCCGGAGCAGTGCGGGATTCACCCCTCCACTTT. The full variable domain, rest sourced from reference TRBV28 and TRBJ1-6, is DVKVTQSSRYLVKRTGEKVFLECVQDMDHENMFWYRQDPGLGLRLIYFSYDVKMKEKGDIPEGYSVSREKKERFSLILESASTNQTSMYLCASSPPGAVRDSPLHFGNGTRLTVT.